One sample yielded the 11 T cell receptor beta chains listed below, sequenced in a study of blood T cell repertoires in COVID-19. Libraries were prepared by immunoSEQ multiplex PCR; TCRdb keeps only in-frame clonotypes and omits some of them. The sample contains under 95,000 clones, 85% to 90% of which appear only once. The sequencing sample was made of peripheral blood. These receptors came from a man aged 40-49 years with acute or convalescent COVID-19.

This clone was seen only a few times. The rearrangement joins TRBV6-5 to TRBJ1-2; 7 bases agree with TRBD1. CDR3 length: 15 amino acids. Germline V gene lookup returns CDR1 MNHEY and CDR2 SVGAGI. J gave up 8 bases and V 6 bases, and 15 bases lay outside the gene matches. CDR3 protein: CASSSPLGQARGYTF. The CDR3 DNA sequence: TGTGCCAGCAGCAGCCCCCTCGGACAGGCTCGGGGCTACACCTTC.

CDR3 sequence reads: CASKTGTGVLGGYTF. The CDR3 DNA reads TGTGCCAGCAAAACCGGGACAGGGGTTTTGGGTGGCTACACCTTC. The rearrangement links TRBV9 to TRBJ1-2; 10 bases map to TRBD1. The CDR3 length is 15 residues. The junction had 12 bases not matched to a gene; V was cut back by 6 bases and J by 7 bases. Per the germline V gene, CDR1 is SGDLS and CDR2 is YYNGEE.

The rearrangement joins TRBV30 to TRBJ2-6, with 7 bases matching TRBD1. This CDR3 is 17 amino acids long. J lost 0 bases, V lost 3 bases, and 8 bases had no gene match. Germline CDR1 is GTSNPN and CDR2 is SVGIG (reference sequence). The CDR3 coding sequence is TGTGCCTGGAGGGGACAGTGGACTCACTCTGGGGCCAACGTCCTGACTTTC. This encodes CAWRGQWTHSGANVLTF.

This chain uses TRBV5-1 with TRBJ2-6; D remains unclear. Germline V lookup: CDR1 SGHRS, CDR2 YFSETQ. Trimming cost V 7 bases and J 0 bases, with 8 bases left between them. The CDR3 runs to 14 residues. The CDR3 reads CASLATSGANVLTF. The CDR3 DNA follows: TGCGCCAGCCTGGCCACCTCTGGGGCCAACGTCCTGACTTTC.

The rearrangement uses TRBV10-2 and TRBJ2-6; no reliable D call. Looked up from germline, CDR1 is WSHSY and CDR2 is SAAADI. This CDR3 region has 17 residues. The V end was cut by 5 bases, the J end by 1 base, with 15 bases between. The CDR3 sequence is CASSTLLGPSGANVLTF. In DNA form, the CDR3 reads TGCGCCAGCAGTACGCTCCTAGGCCCGTCTGGGGCCAACGTCCTGACTTTC.

The chain has TRBV5-1 and TRBJ2-7; the D gene is possibly TRBD2 (5 bases). Germline CDR1 is SGHRS and CDR2 is YFSETQ. There are 17 residues in the CDR3. The ends were cut back, 0 bases at V and 2 bases at J, with 18 bases in the middle. The CDR3 DNA follows: TGCGCCAGCAGCTTGGACTCGGGGTCCCAGAAAACCTACGAGCAGTACTTC. Translating it yields CASSLDSGSQKTYEQYF.

In this sample, this clone turned up once. The genes are TRBV7-9 and TRBJ2-7; 13 positions match TRBD2. The germline gives CDR1 SEHNR, CDR2 FQNEAQ (reference sequence). The trim removed 10 bases at V and 5 bases at J, leaving 11 bases unmatched. The CDR3 loop spans 15 amino acids. This CDR3 reads CATPLAGGLSDEQYF. The DNA for the CDR3 is TGTGCCACCCCACTAGCGGGGGGGCTAAGCGACGAGCAGTACTTC.

The chain joins TRBV5-1 to TRBJ1-2, with unresolved D. Trimming cost V 0 bases and J 6 bases, with 21 bases left between them. Germline CDR1 reads SGHRS; CDR2 reads YFSETQ. The length of the CDR3 is 17 residues. CDR3 sequence: CASSLVVLAGRAHGYTF. Written as DNA, the CDR3 is TGCGCCAGCAGCTTGGTTGTCTTGGCAGGCCGAGCCCATGGCTACACCTTC.

This chain uses TRBV11-2 with TRBJ1-2, with 7 nucleotides matching TRBD1. Germline V CDR1 and CDR2: SGHAT, FQNNGV. The CDR3 is 13 residues long. J gave up 5 bases and V 5 bases, and 5 bases lay outside the gene matches. DNA of the CDR3: TGTGCCAGCAGCCAGGGACAGTTTTATGGCTACACCTTC. Amino acids: CASSQGQFYGYTF.

The gene calls are TRBV6-6 and TRBJ1-3; D uncertain. Deletions cut 0 bases from V and 4 bases from J, with 10 bases between. The length of the CDR3 is 15 residues. CDR1 is MNHNY and CDR2 is SVGAGI in the germline V gene (reference sequence). The CDR3 here is CASSYSAGRGNTIYF. CDR3 nucleotide sequence: TGTGCCAGCAGTTACTCGGCGGGGAGAGGAAACACCATATATTTT.

This rearrangement joins TRBV4-3 to TRBJ1-1, with a tentative D call TRBD1 (6 bases). CDR1 is LGHNA, CDR2 YSLEER, per germline. The CDR3 covers 12 residues. The V end was cut by 0 bases, the J end by 7 bases, with 6 bases between. CDR3 region: CASSQDRGEAFF. In nucleotides, the CDR3 is TGCGCCAGCAGCCAAGACAGGGGTGAAGCTTTCTTT.